This T cell receptor (beta chain) was sequenced for a study of shared clonotypes between healthy human individuals. Study-wide results and limits: Naive subsets, compared against memory subsets, generally had larger estimated richness values. Some clonotypes were shared by all four sorted-subset donors, while others were not shared. The non-shared ones had lower generation probabilities than the shared ones.

Worth noting for this clone: The target antigen is unknown.

With 1 base removed from V and 0 bases from J, the gap between germline ends came to 19 bases. CDR1 and CDR2 (germline): SNHLY, FYNNEI. The CDR3 runs 19 residues. TCRdb's table, derived via immunoSEQ multiplex PCR, lists solely in-frame clones and lacks some. The sample includes 850,000 to 1,200,000 clones, under 80% of them seen just once. What was sequenced was memory CD4+ T cells sorted from blood. Noted subset: CD45RA-negative fraction. The clonotype originates from a man aged 18-30 years in good health. The chain carries TRBV2 and TRBJ2-1; D unresolved. The CDR3 DNA reads TGTGCCAGCAGTGAAGAAGAATTGACGGTAAGGAGCTCCTACAATGAGCAGTTCTTC. Encoded protein: CASSEEELTVRSSYNEQFF. Using reference TRBV2 and TRBJ2-1 for the parts outside the CDR3, the full variable domain is EPEVTQTPSHQVTQMGQEVILRCVPISNHLYFYWYRQILGQKVEFLVSFYNNEISEKSEIFDDQFSVERPDGSNFTLKIRSTKLEDSAMYFCASSEEELTVRSSYNEQFFGPGTRLTVL.